Shown below are 20 T cell receptor beta chains from a single sample sequenced in a study of blood T cells in healthy people across ages. Combining a sample-barcoded 5' primer with a J-beta primer mix, a second PCR ran for roughly 6 to 12 cycles. Via MiXCR, TCRdb re-called the 5' RACE reads, giving one row per CDR3 protein. The repertoire holds hundreds of thousands of distinct CDR3 sequences, about 28% seen once, with roughly 17% in the top ten. The specimen sequenced was blood. These receptors came from a woman over 75 in good health.

This clonotype has a count of ten or more. A much larger clone lies one base from this, so it may be a read error. V is TRBV3-1 and J is TRBJ2-7; TRBD2 aligns across 8 bases. V lost 1 base to trimming and J lost 11 bases; unmatched junction nucleotides: 1. The germline V gene has CDR1 LGHDT and CDR2 YNNKEL (reference sequence). The CDR3 spans 11 residues. The CDR3 sequence is CASSQAGGKYF. The CDR3 DNA follows: TGTGCCAGCAGCCAAGCGGGGGGGAAGTACTTC.

This clonotype has ten or more counts. The V call is TRBV12-3 or TRBV12-4, the J call TRBJ2-1, with D perhaps TRBD2 (6 bases). The CDR3 consists of 15 residues. V was pared by 6 bases and J by 10 bases, with 22 bases between. DNA for the CDR3: TGTGCCAGCAGAGTTGGGGGGTCCTTATCGGGGGAGCAGTTCTTC. Its protein is CASRVGGSLSGEQFF.

As for this clonotype: A much larger clone differs by one base, so this may be a read error. V and J are TRBV3-1 and TRBJ2-1, with D possibly TRBD1 on 6 matching bases. Germline V gene lookup returns CDR1 LGHDT and CDR2 YNNKEL (reference sequence). This CDR3 is 15 amino acids long. The ends were cut back, 4 bases at V and 7 bases at J, with 17 bases in the middle. CDR3 region: CASSRDRRRRNEQFF. The CDR3 DNA sequence: TGTGCCAGCAGCCGCGACAGGCGGAGGAGGAATGAGCAGTTCTTC.

The J gene is TRBJ1-1, the V gene TRBV5-1, with 7 bases matching TRBD1. The CDR3 covers 15 residues. CDR1 and CDR2 from the germline V gene are SGHRS and YFSETQ. Trimming cost V 4 bases and J 4 bases; bases outside gene matches: 10. The CDR3 DNA is TGCGCCAGCAGCACGCAGGGGGGAGATGGCACTGAAGCTTTCTTT. Translated, it gives CASSTQGGDGTEAFF.

V usage is TRBV2 and J usage is TRBJ1-5; D gene uncertain. Germline loops: CDR1 SNHLY, CDR2 FYNNEI. Trimming removed 3 bases at V and 0 bases at J, with 9 bases between. This CDR3 spans 15 amino acids. The chain's CDR3 is CASSDLSYSNQPQHF. DNA of the CDR3: TGTGCCAGCAGTGACCTTTCTTATAGCAATCAGCCCCAGCATTTT.

This clonotype turned up a few times. The chain carries TRBV11-2 and TRBJ2-7; 8 nucleotides agree with TRBD2. Germline CDR1 reads SGHAT; CDR2 reads FQNNGV. The V segment lost 5 bases and the J segment 5 bases; nucleotides outside the gene matches: 11. This CDR3 contains 15 residues. The CDR3 coding sequence is TGTGCCAGCAGCCCTGGGGCTAGCGGGTTCGACGAGCAGTACTTC. Its protein product is CASSPGASGFDEQYF.

Ten or more counts support this clonotype. V is TRBV6-2 or TRBV6-3 and J is TRBJ2-5; perhaps D is TRBD1 or TRBD2 (5 bases each). Germline-derived CDR1 and CDR2 are MNHEY and SVGEGT. The CDR3 is 15 amino acids. V was cut by 6 bases and J by 2 bases, with 16 bases left in between. Here the CDR3 reads CASSLHGTTQETQYF. Here the CDR3 DNA reads TGTGCCAGCAGCTTACACGGGACCACTCAAGAGACCCAGTACTTC.

In its sample, this clonotype was seen many times. The chain combines TRBV12-3 or TRBV12-4 with TRBJ2-5, with D maybe TRBD2 (5 bases). Trimming removed 6 bases at V and 1 base at J, with 12 bases between. This CDR3 has 14 residues. CDR3 nucleotides: TGTGCCAGCAGGAAATCGGGAACCCAAGAGACCCAGTACTTC. As protein: CASRKSGTQETQYF.

This clonotype appeared once. The J gene is TRBJ1-1, the V gene TRBV18; perhaps TRBD1 as D (5 bases). The germline V gene has CDR1 KGHSH and CDR2 LQKENI. The CDR3 loop spans 16 amino acids. V was pared by 2 bases and J by 5 bases, with 18 bases between. The CDR3 spells CASSPSTRQFATEAFF. The CDR3 DNA sequence: TGTGCCAGCTCACCAAGTACAAGACAGTTCGCAACTGAAGCTTTCTTT. Variable domain in full (rest from reference TRBV18 and TRBJ1-1): NAGVMQNPRHLVRRRGQEARLRCSPMKGHSHVYWYRQLPEEGLKFMVYLQKENIIDESGMPKERFSAEFPKEGPSILRIQQVVRGDSAAYFCASSPSTRQFATEAFFGQGTRLTVV.

This clonotype was detected once. This may be a read error, as it is one base from a much larger clone. This sequence joins TRBV25-1 and TRBJ1-4, with D possibly being TRBD1 (6 bases). The CDR3 is 15 amino acids. Germline V CDR1 and CDR2: MGHDK, SYGVNS. CDR3 DNA: TGTGCCAGCGGTGAATCGGGGGCGGGTAATGAAAAACTGTTTTTT. Encoded protein: CASGESGAGNEKLFF. The full variable domain, rest sourced from reference TRBV25-1 and TRBJ1-4, is EADIYQTPRYLVIGTGKKITLECSQTMGHDKMYWYQQDPGMELHLIHYSYGVNSTEKGDLSSESTVSRIRTEHFPLTLESARPSHTSQYLCASGESGAGNEKLFFGSGTQLSVL.

This clonotype was counted between two and nine times. With a much larger clone just one base away, this may be a read error. The chain couples TRBV20-1 to TRBJ2-5; the D gene is possibly TRBD1 (6 bases). Germline V gene lookup returns CDR1 DFQATT and CDR2 SNEGSKA (reference sequence). The V gene lost 5 bases and the J gene lost 4 bases, with 11 bases spanning the gap. This CDR3 spans 12 amino acids. The CDR3 sequence: CSALVRGETQYF. The CDR3 coding sequence is TGCAGTGCTTTGGTCAGGGGAGAGACCCAGTACTTC.

This clonotype was observed many times. V and J are TRBV7-2 and TRBJ2-3; D is unresolved. The ends were cut back, 5 bases at V and 6 bases at J, with 9 bases in the middle. Germline CDR1 is SGHTA and CDR2 is FQGNSA. This CDR3 has 12 amino acids. CDR3 sequence reads: CASSRPGDTQYF. CDR3 nucleotide sequence: TGTGCCAGCAGCCGCCCCGGGGATACGCAGTATTTT.

V usage is TRBV24-1 and J usage is TRBJ1-1; 8 positions agree with TRBD1. V was clipped by 3 bases and J by 3 bases; unmatched bases: 5. The CDR3 spans 15 residues. Germline V gives CDR1 KGHDR, CDR2 SFDVKD. The CDR3 DNA follows: TGTGCCACCAGTGATACTCACAGGGGGGACACTGAAGCTTTCTTT. It codes for CATSDTHRGDTEAFF.

This clonotype appeared many times. The chain joins TRBV20-1 to TRBJ2-3; tentatively, D is TRBD1 or TRBD2 (6 bases each). Trimming cost V 3 bases and J 5 bases, with 18 bases left between them. Germline V gene data show CDR1 as DFQATT and CDR2 as SNEGSKA (reference sequence). This CDR3 has 15 residues. DNA for the CDR3: TGCAGTGCTAGTCCCGGGGGCGAATCTTTAGATACGCAGTATTTT. This encodes CSASPGGESLDTQYF.

With regard to this clonotype: Germline is not matched at one junction end, which may reflect a read error. This chain uses TRBV12-3 or TRBV12-4 with TRBJ1-5; D remains ambiguous. The length of the CDR3 is 13 residues. Here the CDR3 reads CTSSFSDDRPQHF. The CDR3 bases are TGTACCAGCAGTTTTTCGGATGATCGGCCCCAGCATTTT.

The CDR3 loop is CASSLALTAAYEQYF. CDR3 bases: TGTGCCAGCAGCTTGGCCTTAACAGCCGCCTACGAGCAGTACTTC. This chain connects TRBV10-3 to TRBJ2-7; D not certain. The germline V and J ends were trimmed by 10 bases and 2 bases, with 21 bases remaining between them. This CDR3 has 15 amino acids. Germline CDR1 and CDR2: ENHRY and SYGVKD.

Many counts were recorded for this clonotype. The genes are TRBV4-3 and TRBJ2-7; D unresolved. Germline CDR1 reads LGHNA; CDR2 reads YSLEER. This CDR3 is 13 amino acids long. V lost 0 bases to trimming and J lost 1 base, with 4 bases between them. The DNA for the CDR3 is TGCGCCAGCAGCCAAGACGAATCCTACGAGCAGTACTTC. Translating gives CASSQDESYEQYF.

This clonotype was recorded at least ten times. V and J are TRBV11-2 and TRBJ2-5; 7 positions agree with TRBD2. Germline CDR1 SGHAT, CDR2 FQNNGV. This CDR3 spans 16 amino acids. V shed 1 base, J shed 2 bases, and the junction held 7 bases outside the gene matches. The CDR3 nucleotides are TGTGCCAGCAGCTTAGGGGCTAGCGGAACTCAAGAGACCCAGTACTTC. Protein product: CASSLGASGTQETQYF.

V is TRBV4-2 and J is TRBJ2-7; unclear D gene. V lost 0 bases and J 0 bases, leaving 12 bases between the germline ends. CDR3 length: 16 amino acids. The germline V gene has CDR1 LGHNA and CDR2 YNFKEQ. Here the CDR3 reads CASSQEGQVSSYEQYF. The CDR3 bases are TGTGCCAGCAGCCAAGAAGGGCAGGTGAGCTCCTACGAGCAGTACTTC.

The chain links TRBV12-3 or TRBV12-4 to TRBJ2-3; D possibly corresponds to TRBD2 (6 bases). The CDR3 totals 15 residues. V lost 6 bases and J lost 4, with 17 bases in between. The CDR3 DNA reads as TGTGCCAGCAGAGGACGGAGAGGAGGGGCAGATACGCAGTATTTT. Residues: CASRGRRGGADTQYF.